This T cell receptor beta chain was recovered during a study of STAT5B mutations in CD4+ large granular lymphocyte leukemia (dated 2022 in TCRdb). Regarding the research as a whole: Among healthy controls, the CDR3 'QG' motif was associated with a particular HLA allele. The TCRbeta repertoires of CD4+ T-cell large granular lymphocyte leukemia patients were compared with the TCRbeta repertoires of healthy blood donors. The purity of purified fractions was confirmed by flow cytometry on FACSCanto II or FACSVerse to exceed 95% among lymphocytes. What the study reported, not specific to this receptor: CD4-sorted patient repertoires appeared more clonal than healthy CD4+ repertoires, and this difference persisted after removing the putative leukemic clones. The main leukemic clonotypes were found to be private to each patient, although approximately 25% of the main leukemic clonotypes were detected at low frequency in the non-leukemic repertoires of other patients. The data were not HLA-matched, and the relatively small sample size could explain the higher clonality seen in CD4+ compared with CD8+ T-LGLL. Enrichment of TRBV06-family usage was observed among the top patient clones (8/27) relative to healthy controls (2/35).

The germline V gene provides CDR1 MDHEN and CDR2 SYDVKM. The junction shows trimming of 3 bases on V and 7 bases on J, plus 13 bases between the germline ends. From cysteine to phenylalanine, the CDR3 is 13 amino acids long. Only the CDR3 portion is preserved as DNA: 39 bases, with reading frame beginning at the first base. The immunoSEQ assay at survey resolution was applied to genomic DNA for sequencing of TCRbeta rearrangements. The published analysis was carried out like this. In the TCR sequencing data, the smallest productive clonotype frequency that could be detected was 2.59 x 10-5. Analyses included only productive TCRbeta rearrangements, meaning complete and in-frame sequences. Clonality for each sample was calculated as Simpson clonality in the immunoSEQ Analyzer version 3.0. Clones were categorized by frequency as very rare, small, medium, large (1-20%) or hyperexpanded (>20%). Generation probabilities were estimated with OLGA 1.2.3, V-gene circos plots were made with VDJtools, specificities were searched in VDJdb, and CDR3 motifs were identified with GLIPH. The table comes from immuneACCESS by way of TCRdb, which keeps in-frame sequences with V and J called. Part of the clones is missing from these tables; in studies checked, under half for an unresolved V gene and the rest for unknown reasons. V, J and clone size reflect that table, while D and trimming were determined from the DNA. The sample table records 20,000 to 25,000 clones; 82% of these occur just once. 8.6% of the sample rests with the top ten.

Healthy controls were some 34 blood donors whose buffy coats came from the Finnish Red Cross blood service. All TCR-sequenced material derived from peripheral blood: patient blood samples and healthy donor buffy coats. Ficoll-Hypaque gradient centrifugation was used to isolate peripheral blood mononuclear cells. CD4+ cells were purified magnetically from the buffy coats of healthy controls. Genomic DNA was extracted with the Gentra Puregene Cell and Tissue kit and quantified on a Qubit 2.0 fluorometer. With respect to this clone: No antigen is known for it. Qualities for individual bases were not recorded, and no much larger clone is one base off.

The sample taken for sequencing was CD4+ T cells from blood buffy coats. Recombination joined TRBV28 with TRBJ2-7, with the D gene tentatively TRBD1 or TRBD2, based on 6 matching bases in each. The clonotype originates from a human donor in good health. The CDR3 corresponds to CASSFQGRWEQYF. Read as DNA, the sequence is TGTGCCAGCAGTTTTCAGGGGAGGTGGGAGCAGTACTTC.